Presented here are 21 T cell receptor beta chains from one specimen sequenced in a study of cytomegalovirus exposure and HLA in healthy donors. Measured with immunoSEQ multiplex PCR; TCRdb has only the in-frame clones, and not every one. The sample has some 290,000 clones; roughly 90% are singletons. The sample consisted of PBMCs. The receptors were gathered from a man aged 30 to 45 in good health and CMV-seronegative.

This chain connects TRBV11-2 to TRBJ1-2; 10 positions match TRBD1. The CDR3 length is 16 residues. Trimming removed 5 bases from V and 4 bases from J; junction bases left unmatched: 10. Per germline, CDR1 SGHAT and CDR2 FQNNGV. CDR3 DNA sequence: TGTGCCAGCAGCCCTTCGACAGGGGGCATCGGCTATGGCTACACCTTC. Translation gives CASSPSTGGIGYGYTF.

This chain connects TRBV6-5 to TRBJ2-5, with D perhaps matching TRBD2 (5 bases). Germline V gene lookup returns CDR1 MNHEY and CDR2 SVGAGI. The CDR3 extends over 14 amino acids. The germline V and J ends were trimmed by 2 bases and 5 bases, with 12 bases remaining between them. CDR3 residues: CASSYVGDGETQYF. CDR3 nucleotides: TGTGCCAGCAGTTACGTCGGGGATGGGGAGACCCAGTACTTC.

This clone came up once. This chain uses TRBV5-6 with TRBJ2-7; a possible D gene is TRBD1 (5 bases). Germline-derived CDR1 and CDR2 are SGHDT and YYEEEE. Trimming removed 3 bases at V and 6 bases at J, with 22 bases between. The CDR3 contains 16 residues. The CDR3 DNA follows: TGTGCCAGCAGCTCCCGTTTAGCAGGGATCGTGGCCGAGCAGTACTTC. As protein: CASSSRLAGIVAEQYF.

In this sample, this clone turned up once. This chain connects TRBV7-6 to TRBJ2-2; 7 bases line up with TRBD1. The V gene's germline CDR1 is SGHVS and CDR2 FNYEAQ. CDR3 size: 16 residues. V lost 0 bases and J lost 5; bases outside the gene matches: 6. The CDR3 sequence is CASSLADRSRTGELFF. The CDR3 DNA reads as TGTGCCAGCAGCTTAGCGGACAGGTCGAGGACCGGGGAGCTGTTTTTT. The full variable domain, its missing parts supplied by reference TRBV7-6 and TRBJ2-2, is GAGVSQSPRYKVTKRGQDVALRCDPISGHVSLYWYRQALGQGPEFLTYFNYEAQQDKSGLPNDRFSAERPEGSISTLTIQRTEQRDSAMYRCASSLADRSRTGELFFGEGSRLTVL.

The chain recombines TRBV2 with TRBJ2-5; D uncertain. V was trimmed by 7 bases and J by 3 bases, leaving 9 bases between them. Germline V CDR1 and CDR2: SNHLY, FYNNEI. This CDR3 is built from 12 residues. The DNA for the CDR3 is TGTGCCAGCATGGAGTTGAAAGAGACCCAGTACTTC. This codes for CASMELKETQYF.

The chain is built from TRBV29-1 and TRBJ1-2, with 9 bases lining up with TRBD1. Trimming at V came to 3 bases and at J to 5 bases, leaving 19 bases not matched to a gene. Germline loops: CDR1 SQVTM, CDR2 ANQGSEA. This CDR3 comprises 18 residues. The CDR3 loop reads CSVDNSSRDRAFTYGYTF. As DNA, the CDR3 is TGCAGCGTTGACAACTCGTCACGGGACAGGGCATTCACATATGGCTACACCTTC.

The V gene is TRBV6-6, the J gene TRBJ1-3; 8 bases match TRBD1. CDR3 size: 16 residues. J lost 4 bases, V lost 2 bases, and 7 bases had no gene match. Germline loops: CDR1 MNHNY, CDR2 SVGAGI (reference sequence). The CDR3 bases are TGTGCCAGCAGTTACCCTTTCAGGGGGCTAGGAAACACCATATATTTT. Translating it yields CASSYPFRGLGNTIYF.

The rearrangement joins TRBV4-3 to TRBJ1-3; D perhaps matches TRBD1 (5 bases). Trimming took off 4 bases at V and 4 bases at J, with 14 bases between the two ends. This CDR3 contains 15 residues. Germline lookup yields CDR1 LGHNA and CDR2 YSLEER. The CDR3 DNA reads TGCGCCAGCAGCCCCTATCGGGGGGAGGGAAACACCATATATTTT. Its translation: CASSPYRGEGNTIYF.

J is TRBJ2-4 and V is TRBV2; 9 bases are shared with TRBD1. CDR3 length: 15 amino acids. V was pared by 6 bases and J by 2 bases, with 5 bases of the junction left unmatched. The germline gives CDR1 SNHLY, CDR2 FYNNEI. The DNA for the CDR3 is TGTGCCAGCAGGGGTGACAGGGGGACCAAAAACATTCAGTACTTC. This encodes CASRGDRGTKNIQYF.

The chain carries TRBV7-9 and TRBJ1-1, with 8 bases lining up with TRBD1. CDR1 is SEHNR and CDR2 is FQNEAQ in the germline V gene (reference sequence). V lost 4 bases and J lost 0; bases outside the gene matches: 7. The CDR3 contains 16 residues. Here the CDR3 DNA reads TGTGCCAGCAGCTCAGACAGGGGAGGACTGAACACTGAAGCTTTCTTT. Translating gives CASSSDRGGLNTEAFF.

The rearrangement uses TRBV7-6 and TRBJ2-3; TRBD1 aligns across 7 bases. Germline V gene sequence: CDR1 SGHVS, CDR2 FNYEAQ. Germline trimming cut 1 base from V and 2 bases from J; bases unmatched to any gene: 6. This CDR3 spans 16 amino acids. The CDR3 sequence: CASSLGTGRITDTQYF. The CDR3 DNA is TGTGCCAGCAGCTTAGGGACAGGTCGAATCACAGATACGCAGTATTTT.

The V call is TRBV2, the J call TRBJ2-1, with 11 bases fitting TRBD1. Germline values: CDR1 SNHLY, CDR2 FYNNEI. With V trimmed by 7 bases and J by 6 bases, 5 bases remained unmatched. This CDR3 is 14 amino acids long. The CDR3 coding sequence is TGTGCCAGCATTAGGGACAGGGGGTCCAATGAGCAGTTCTTC. This translates into CASIRDRGSNEQFF.

This clone has just a few counts. V usage is TRBV7-9 and J usage is TRBJ2-7; D not resolved. Trimming pared 4 bases from V and 6 bases from J, leaving 10 bases between. This CDR3 comprises 12 residues. Germline V gene sequence: CDR1 SEHNR, CDR2 FQNEAQ (reference sequence). CDR3: CASSSLLPEQYF. The CDR3 nucleotides read TGTGCCAGCAGCTCACTCCTTCCCGAGCAGTACTTC.

This chain connects TRBV7-2 to TRBJ2-2; the match to TRBD1 covers 9 bases. There are 19 residues in the CDR3. Looked up from germline, CDR1 is SGHTA and CDR2 is FQGNSA. The trim removed 5 bases at V and 1 base at J, leaving 14 bases unmatched. The CDR3 region is CASSLLRSGTGLNTGELFF. In nucleotides, the CDR3 is TGTGCCAGCAGCCTACTTCGTTCGGGGACAGGGTTGAACACCGGGGAGCTGTTTTTT.

This rearrangement joins TRBV2 to TRBJ1-6; 10 nucleotides line up with TRBD1. CDR3 length: 14 amino acids. V trimming: 7 bases; J trimming: 11 bases; junction bases outside the gene matches: 8. Germline V gene lookup returns CDR1 SNHLY and CDR2 FYNNEI. CDR3 protein: CASTLTGGKAPLHF. CDR3 sequence (DNA): TGTGCCAGCACCTTGACAGGGGGCAAGGCACCCCTCCACTTT.

The V call is TRBV4-3, the J call TRBJ1-2; 7 positions match TRBD1. The V segment lost 0 bases and the J segment 0 bases; nucleotides outside the gene matches: 1. CDR3 size: 15 residues. Germline-derived CDR1 and CDR2 are LGHNA and YSLEER. Written as DNA, the CDR3 is TGCGCCAGCAGCCAAGACCAGGGGGCTAACTATGGCTACACCTTC. Encoded protein: CASSQDQGANYGYTF.

The chain links TRBV2 to TRBJ1-5; possible D gene TRBD1, 5 bases. The CDR3 contains 13 residues. V was cut by 3 bases and J by 4 bases, with 7 bases left in between. Germline V gives CDR1 SNHLY, CDR2 FYNNEI. The DNA of the CDR3 is TGTGCCAGCAGTGACAGGGCAAATCAGCCCCAGCATTTT. Protein product: CASSDRANQPQHF.

This sequence joins TRBV11-2 and TRBJ1-3; 7 bases align to TRBD1. This CDR3 spans 15 amino acids. With V trimmed by 3 bases and J by 3 bases, 5 bases remained unmatched. Germline CDR1 reads SGHAT; CDR2 reads FQNNGV. The CDR3: CASSFRGTDGNTIYF. The CDR3 DNA reads as TGTGCCAGCAGCTTCAGGGGGACGGATGGAAACACCATATATTTT.

The chain combines TRBV5-1 with TRBJ1-2; D unclear. Germline CDR1 and CDR2: SGHRS and YFSETQ. Trimming cost V 5 bases and J 5 bases, with 7 bases left between them. The CDR3 loop spans 11 amino acids. DNA of the CDR3: TGCGCCAGCAGTGACAATTATGGCTACACCTTC. Translation gives CASSDNYGYTF.

The CDR3 DNA reads as TGCGCCAGCAGTGACGGGAATGAGCAGTTCTTC. Encoded protein: CASSDGNEQFF. The chain couples TRBV10-2 to TRBJ2-1; D is unresolved. This CDR3 contains 11 residues. Trimming pared 3 bases from V and 7 bases from J, leaving 4 bases between. CDR1 is WSHSY, CDR2 SAAADI, per germline.

The chain uses TRBV7-8 and TRBJ2-7; the match to TRBD2 covers 9 bases. CDR3 size: 16 residues. Trimming took 6 bases from V and 4 from J; bases not matched to a gene: 13. CDR1 and CDR2 from the germline V gene are SGHVS and FQNEAQ. The CDR3 DNA follows: TGTGCCAGCAGTCCTCTGGGCGGGGGGGCCGAATACGAGCAGTACTTC. Encoded protein: CASSPLGGGAEYEQYF.